This T cell receptor beta chain originates from a study of cytomegalovirus exposure and HLA in healthy donors. General study points: Usually a TCR sequence was rare, but some public TCRs were found in many donors.

This CDR3 has 16 residues. V was clipped by 5 bases and J by 8 bases; unmatched bases: 9. Germline loops: CDR1 LNHDA, CDR2 SQIVND (reference sequence). PCR involved 60 Vbeta and 13 Jbeta primers. The repertoire was sequenced with immunoSEQ multiplex PCR; TCRdb's copy has only in-frame clones and lacks some. This table holds some 150,000 clones, 80% to 90% found once. Points on this clone: Its target is unknown.

The TCR was taken from a man aged 50-60 years in good health and CMV-seropositive. The rearrangement uses TRBV19 and TRBJ2-1; TRBD2 matches at 13 bases. Material: PBMCs. The CDR3 sequence: CASSEGGLAGVYEQFF. The DNA of the CDR3 is TGTGCCAGTAGTGAGGGAGGACTAGCGGGAGTATATGAGCAGTTCTTC.